The next 20 T cell receptor beta chains were all read from a single sample in a study of blood T cell repertoires in COVID-19. TCRdb keeps only in-frame clones here, not all; method: immunoSEQ multiplex PCR. This table holds more than 70,000 clones, 90% to 95% found once. Sequencing was done on a sample of peripheral blood. The source of these receptors is a woman between 45 and 65 years old in a cohort sampled during active COVID-19.

CDR3 in amino acids: CASGQGDRETQYF. CDR3 coding DNA: TGTGCCAGTGGACAGGGCGATAGAGAGACCCAGTACTTC. The chain joins TRBV27 to TRBJ2-5; 8 bases align to TRBD1. Trimming removed 9 bases from V and 4 bases from J; junction bases left unmatched: 7. Germline values: CDR1 MNHEY, CDR2 SMNVEV (reference sequence). This CDR3 is 13 amino acids long.

V is TRBV7-2 and J is TRBJ2-7, with 9 bases aligning to TRBD2. The length of the CDR3 is 16 residues. From germline, CDR1 is SGHTA and CDR2 FQGNSA. V shed 5 bases, J shed 2 bases, and the junction held 10 bases outside the gene matches. CDR3 sequence reads: CASSPISGGAAYEQYF. CDR3 DNA: TGTGCCAGCAGCCCGATTAGCGGGGGCGCCGCCTACGAGCAGTACTTC. The complete variable domain, with remaining parts taken from reference TRBV7-2 and TRBJ2-7, reads GAGVSQSPSNKVTEKGKDVELRCDPISGHTALYWYRQSLGQGLEFLIYFQGNSAPDKSGLPSDRFSAERTGGSVSTLTIQRTQQEDSAVYLCASSPISGGAAYEQYFGPGTRLTVT.

As concerns this clone: The junction departs from the called germline gene at one end, perhaps through a read error. The V gene is TRBV3-1 (or the pseudogene TRBV3-2), the J gene TRBJ2-1; 8 nucleotides line up with TRBD1. The CDR3 is made up of 16 amino acids. The germline V gene encodes CDR1 LGHDT and CDR2 YNNKEL (reference sequence). In DNA form, the CDR3 reads TGTGCCAGCAGCCAGAGGGGAGGACAGGGAAAACGGGAGCTGTTCTTC. Its protein product is CASSQRGGQGKRELFF.

The chain recombines TRBV27 with TRBJ1-1; the match to TRBD1 covers 9 bases. The germline V gene has CDR1 MNHEY and CDR2 SMNVEV (reference sequence). Germline trimming cut 2 bases from V and 1 base from J; bases unmatched to any gene: 14. This CDR3 has 19 residues. CDR3 in amino acids: CASSLGTGRLVRANTEAFF. CDR3 sequence (DNA): TGTGCCAGCAGTTTAGGGACAGGGCGCCTTGTCAGAGCGAACACTGAAGCTTTCTTT.

V gene TRBV9 combines with J gene TRBJ1-2, with TRBD1 as a possible D gene (6 bases). The CDR3 is made up of 14 amino acids. Germline CDR1 reads SGDLS; CDR2 reads YYNGEE. The V and J ends lost 4 bases and 8 bases respectively, with 18 bases between them. The CDR3 nucleotides read TGTGCCAGCAGCTTCAAACAAACAGGGAAGGGCTACACCTTC. Its protein is CASSFKQTGKGYTF.

This clone was found once. This rearrangement joins TRBV29-1 to TRBJ1-1, with 8 bases fitting TRBD1. Per the germline V gene, CDR1 is SQVTM and CDR2 is ANQGSEA. J lost 8 bases, V lost 4 bases, and 9 bases had no gene match. The CDR3 is 13 residues long. The CDR3 sequence is CSVGAGGWAEAFF. Here the CDR3 DNA reads TGCAGCGTTGGTGCAGGGGGCTGGGCCGAAGCTTTCTTT.

The J gene is TRBJ2-7, the V gene TRBV11-3, with TRBD2 as a possible D gene (5 bases). V lost 1 base and J 0 bases, leaving 10 bases between the germline ends. The germline gives CDR1 SGHNT, CDR2 YENEEA. The CDR3 is made up of 15 amino acids. CDR3 DNA: TGTGCCAGCAGCTTAGTAGCGAGGAGCTCCTACGAGCAGTACTTC. Translating gives CASSLVARSSYEQYF.

The chain carries TRBV21-1 and TRBJ2-2; no DNA check was done on the table's D call, TRBD1. TRBV21-1 is tagged as a pseudogene. The CDR3 has 15 amino acids. The chain's CDR3 is CASSKGQGIVGELFF. The CDR3 DNA reads as TGTGCCAGCAGCAAGGGACAGGGGATTGTGGGGGAGCTGTTTTTT.

This chain joins TRBV2 and TRBJ2-7, with D maybe TRBD1 (5 bases). Germline V gene lookup returns CDR1 SNHLY and CDR2 FYNNEI. The CDR3 loop spans 12 amino acids. V was clipped by 5 bases and J by 4 bases, with 9 bases between them. The CDR3 reads CASSPGPYEQYF. The CDR3 nucleotides are TGTGCCAGCAGTCCAGGGCCATACGAGCAGTACTTC.

The chain joins TRBV4-1 to TRBJ2-3; D ambiguous. V dropped 5 bases and J dropped 0 bases, with 12 bases sitting between them. Germline V gene sequence: CDR1 MGHRA, CDR2 YSYEKL. The CDR3 loop spans 15 amino acids. The CDR3, as DNA: TGCGCCAGCAGCATACAGATAACTAGCACAGATACGCAGTATTTT. This sequence encodes CASSIQITSTDTQYF.

Here the CDR3 DNA reads TGTGCCAGTAGTCCCCAGGGCGCTAACTATGGCTACACCTTC. Its protein product is CASSPQGANYGYTF. This chain links TRBV19 with TRBJ1-2, with D possibly being TRBD1 (5 bases). Germline V gene lookup returns CDR1 LNHDA and CDR2 SQIVND (reference sequence). Trimming removed 5 bases from V and 0 bases from J, with 10 bases in between. The CDR3 loop spans 14 amino acids.

This clone has only one observation. The chain employs TRBV5-1 and TRBJ2-5, with TRBD1 matching over 10 bases. This CDR3 has 16 residues. The germline CDR1 and CDR2 sequences are SGHRS and YFSETQ. With 4 bases clipped from V and 1 base from J, the junction kept 7 bases outside the gene matches. CDR3 nucleotides: TGCGCCAGCAGCCAAGGACAGGGGGTTGTCCAAGAGACCCAGTACTTC. Translating gives CASSQGQGVVQETQYF. Variable domain in full (rest from reference TRBV5-1 and TRBJ2-5): KAGVTQTPRYLIKTRGQQVTLSCSPISGHRSVSWYQQTPGQGLQFLFEYFSETQRNKGNFPGRFSGRQFSNSRSEMNVSTLELGDSALYLCASSQGQGVVQETQYFGPGTRLLVL.

This clone was observed a single time. The chain links TRBV6-5 to TRBJ2-7, with 9 bases that match TRBD2. Germline values: CDR1 MNHEY, CDR2 SVGAGI. Germline trimming cut 6 bases from V and 7 bases from J; bases unmatched to any gene: 10. The CDR3 runs 14 residues. The CDR3 sequence: CASSPGTSTREQYF. The CDR3 nucleotides are TGTGCCAGCAGCCCCGGGACTAGCACGAGGGAGCAGTACTTC.

The chain links TRBV30 to TRBJ1-6, with 9 bases identical to TRBD1. The CDR3 extends over 14 amino acids. The V gene end was trimmed by 0 bases and the J gene end by 10 bases; junction bases not matched to a gene: 4. The V gene's germline CDR1 is GTSNPN and CDR2 SVGIG (reference sequence). The CDR3 nucleotides read TGTGCCTGGAGTGTCAACAGGGGGCGGTCACCCCTCCACTTT. Translated, it gives CAWSVNRGRSPLHF.

This clone was seen once. The chain links TRBV10-3 to TRBJ1-1; 8 bases fit TRBD1. The CDR3 sequence is 16 residues long. CDR1 and CDR2 from the germline V gene are ENHRY and SYGVKD. Germline trimming cut 2 bases from V and 4 bases from J; bases unmatched to any gene: 9. In DNA form, the CDR3 reads TGTGCCATCAGTGAGCTTCCTGACAGGGGCGGCACTGAAGCTTTCTTT. This translates into CAISELPDRGGTEAFF.

This clone appeared a single time. This chain uses TRBV7-8 with TRBJ1-5; 7 nucleotides match TRBD1. The CDR3 runs 14 residues. CDR1 is SGHVS and CDR2 is FQNEAQ in the germline V gene. J was trimmed by 1 base and V by 6 bases; bases with no gene match: 3. This CDR3 reads CASRAGGSNQPQHF. DNA of the CDR3: TGTGCCAGCAGGGCAGGGGGGAGCAATCAGCCCCAGCATTTT.

The V and J genes are TRBV28 and TRBJ2-2; tentative D call: TRBD1 (6 bases). V gave up 5 bases and J gave up 3 bases, with 10 bases separating them. Germline V gives CDR1 MDHEN, CDR2 SYDVKM. This CDR3 comprises 14 residues. As DNA, the CDR3 is TGTGCCAGCAGTCTCTACAGGGACACCGGGGAGCTGTTTTTT. Encoded protein: CASSLYRDTGELFF.

This clone was found once. The rearrangement joins TRBV7-8 to TRBJ2-5; 8 positions agree with TRBD1. V was pared by 4 bases and J by 5 bases, with 6 bases of the junction left unmatched. Germline values: CDR1 SGHVS, CDR2 FQNEAQ. The CDR3 runs 14 residues. The CDR3 spells CASSSRTGRETQYF. The CDR3 DNA reads TGTGCCAGCAGCTCACGGACAGGGCGGGAGACCCAGTACTTC.

The chain recombines TRBV7-6 with TRBJ1-1; TRBD1 aligns across 10 bases. Germline loops: CDR1 SGHVS, CDR2 FNYEAQ. This CDR3 is 16 amino acids long. The V segment lost 5 bases and the J segment 4 bases; nucleotides outside the gene matches: 10. The CDR3 protein is CASSPRQGAESTEAFF. The CDR3 DNA follows: TGTGCCAGCAGCCCCCGACAGGGGGCGGAGAGCACTGAAGCTTTCTTT.

The chain couples TRBV19 to TRBJ2-1; 7 bases agree with TRBD2. The V and J ends lost 10 bases and 8 bases, in that order; junction bases with no gene match: 5. Germline V lookup: CDR1 LNHDA, CDR2 SQIVND (reference sequence). The CDR3 spans 11 residues. The CDR3 region is CATSGWYEQFF. The DNA for the CDR3 is TGTGCCACTAGCGGTTGGTATGAGCAGTTCTTC.